Listed below are T cell receptor beta chains from one sample, sequenced in a study of blood T cell repertoires in COVID-19. TCRdb keeps only in-frame clones here, not all; method: immunoSEQ multiplex PCR. The sample has fewer than 350,000 clones, around 85% seen once. Sequenced sample: PBMCs or T cells enriched from blood (not recorded which). The receptors shown here come from a woman in her 30s who had been exposed to COVID-19. Both conserved end residues are part of each CDR3. A D gene is named only where the DNA matches it firmly.

v_call: TRBV7-9; d_call: NA; j_call: TRBJ2-7; cdr3_aa: CASSRTGYEQYF
v_call: TRBV28; d_call: NA; j_call: TRBJ2-7; cdr3_aa: CASSPGGQGTREQYF
v_call: TRBV28; d_call: TRBD1; j_call: TRBJ1-2; cdr3_aa: CASSIPTGGDYGYTF
v_call: TRBV7-3; d_call: TRBD1; j_call: TRBJ1-2; cdr3_aa: CASSLGQGDYTF
v_call: TRBV9; d_call: TRBD1; j_call: TRBJ2-1; cdr3_aa: CASSVAGGHNEQFF
v_call: TRBV10-3; d_call: TRBD2; j_call: TRBJ2-1; cdr3_aa: CAISDSGGANEQFF
v_call: TRBV29-1; d_call: TRBD2; j_call: TRBJ2-1; cdr3_aa: CSVESTSGRENEQFF
v_call: TRBV20-1; d_call: NA; j_call: TRBJ2-7; cdr3_aa: CSARATGAQYF
v_call: TRBV29-1; d_call: TRBD1; j_call: TRBJ1-6; cdr3_aa: CSVRGTDELGSPLHF
v_call: TRBV28; d_call: TRBD1; j_call: TRBJ1-6; cdr3_aa: CASSRTGGNSPLHF
v_call: TRBV5-8; d_call: NA; j_call: TRBJ1-5; cdr3_aa: CASSLDTGMARQPQHF
v_call: TRBV19; d_call: TRBD1; j_call: TRBJ2-7; cdr3_aa: CASSSNGQGAYYEQYF